The rows below give T cell receptor beta chains drawn from one sample of a study of shared clonotypes between healthy human individuals. Clones were read by immunoSEQ multiplex PCR, and TCRdb kept only the in-frame ones, dropping some. The data contain 600,000 to 700,000 clones, around 73% of them seen just once; the ten biggest clones take up roughly 2%. The specimen sequenced was memory CD4+ T cells sorted from blood. These receptors were collected from a woman in her thirties in good health. Each CDR3 is given with its conserved first and last residue. D genes are given only for firm matches. A row's size may be missing; if present it is once, few, many or a size class.

abundance: -; v_gene: TRBV28; j_gene: TRBJ2-2; d_gene: -; CDR3aa: CASSFTLNTGELFF; CDR3nt: TGTGCCAGCAGTTTCACCTTGAACACCGGGGAGCTGTTTTTT
abundance: -; v_gene: TRBV6-5; j_gene: TRBJ2-7; d_gene: -; CDR3aa: CASSKGPAEQYF; CDR3nt: TGTGCCAGCAGTAAGGGACCAGCCGAGCAGTACTTC
abundance: -; v_gene: TRBV9; j_gene: TRBJ1-6; d_gene: -; CDR3aa: CASSVAGGMNSPLHF; CDR3nt: TGTGCCAGCAGCGTAGCTGGGGGGATGAATTCACCCCTCCACTTT
abundance: -; v_gene: TRBV6-5; j_gene: TRBJ1-2; d_gene: -; CDR3aa: CATLRGGGYGYTF; CDR3nt: TGTGCCACCCTAAGGGGAGGGGGCTATGGCTACACCTTC
abundance: -; v_gene: TRBV5-6; j_gene: TRBJ2-3; d_gene: -; CDR3aa: CASSLAAVVPTSTDTQYF; CDR3nt: TGTGCCAGCAGCTTGGCGGCTGTCGTACCAACTAGCACAGATACGCAGTATTTT
abundance: -; v_gene: TRBV6-5; j_gene: TRBJ1-2; d_gene: TRBD1; CDR3aa: CAIRGRDGYTF; CDR3nt: TGTGCCATCAGGGGGCGGGATGGCTACACCTTC
abundance: -; v_gene: TRBV6-6; j_gene: TRBJ1-2; d_gene: TRBD1; CDR3aa: CASNQGARYGYTF; CDR3nt: TGTGCCAGCAATCAGGGGGCGCGTTATGGCTACACCTTC
abundance: -; v_gene: TRBV19; j_gene: TRBJ2-1; d_gene: TRBD1; CDR3aa: CASTGQGTNNEQFF; CDR3nt: TGTGCCAGTACCGGACAGGGAACCAACAATGAGCAGTTCTTC
abundance: -; v_gene: TRBV6-4; j_gene: TRBJ2-1; d_gene: TRBD2; CDR3aa: CASSNAGLAGNDEQFF; CDR3nt: TGTGCCAGCAGCAACGCGGGACTAGCGGGTAACGATGAGCAGTTCTTC
abundance: -; v_gene: TRBV10-3; j_gene: TRBJ1-2; d_gene: TRBD1; CDR3aa: CAISETGTGGDGYTF; CDR3nt: TGTGCCATCAGTGAGACAGGGACAGGGGGCGATGGCTACACCTTC
abundance: many; v_gene: TRBV9; j_gene: TRBJ2-1; d_gene: TRBD1; CDR3aa: CASSRSLGQGDNEQFF; CDR3nt: TGTGCCAGCAGTCGCTCTCTGGGACAGGGGGACAATGAGCAGTTCTTC
abundance: -; v_gene: TRBV5-4; j_gene: TRBJ2-7; d_gene: TRBD1; CDR3aa: CASSWDRGHEQYF; CDR3nt: TGTGCCAGCAGCTGGGACAGGGGCCACGAGCAGTACTTC
abundance: -; v_gene: TRBV18; j_gene: TRBJ2-2; d_gene: -; CDR3aa: CASSPRERANGGELFF; CDR3nt: TGTGCCAGCTCACCGAGGGAGAGGGCCAATGGCGGGGAGCTGTTTTTT
abundance: few; v_gene: TRBV7-2; j_gene: TRBJ1-3; d_gene: TRBD1; CDR3aa: CASSSQGAGNTIYF; CDR3nt: TGTGCCAGCAGCTCCCAGGGGGCGGGAAACACCATATATTTT
abundance: -; v_gene: TRBV6-1; j_gene: TRBJ1-5; d_gene: -; CDR3aa: CATSWGRGQPQHF; CDR3nt: TGTGCCACCTCGTGGGGGAGGGGTCAGCCCCAGCATTTT
abundance: -; v_gene: TRBV11-2; j_gene: TRBJ2-7; d_gene: -; CDR3aa: CASSLDPATALQQYF; CDR3nt: TGTGCCAGCAGCTTAGATCCGGCGACGGCCCTTCAGCAGTACTTC
abundance: many; v_gene: TRBV28; j_gene: TRBJ2-1; d_gene: TRBD2; CDR3aa: CASSSLYTGTSAYNEQFF; CDR3nt: TGTGCCAGCAGTAGTTTATATACCGGGACTAGCGCCTACAATGAGCAGTTCTTC
abundance: once; v_gene: TRBV18; j_gene: TRBJ2-6; d_gene: -; CDR3aa: CASSPSREPLSGANVLTF; CDR3nt: TGTGCCAGCTCACCTTCCCGGGAACCCCTCTCTGGGGCCAACGTCCTGACTTTC
abundance: -; v_gene: TRBV30; j_gene: TRBJ2-7; d_gene: -; CDR3aa: CAWSGASSYYSYEQYF; CDR3nt: TGTGCCTGGAGCGGCGCGAGCTCTTATTACTCCTACGAGCAGTACTTC
abundance: -; v_gene: TRBV5-1; j_gene: TRBJ2-1; d_gene: -; CDR3aa: CASSSPSGNYPGDTYNEQFF; CDR3nt: TGCGCCAGCAGCTCCCCGTCGGGTAACTACCCGGGAGACACCTACAATGAGCAGTTCTTC
abundance: -; v_gene: TRBV7-8; j_gene: TRBJ1-2; d_gene: TRBD1; CDR3aa: CASSHIPGQGDYGYTF; CDR3nt: TGTGCCAGCAGCCATATCCCGGGACAGGGAGACTATGGCTACACCTTC
abundance: -; v_gene: TRBV4-2; j_gene: TRBJ1-1; d_gene: -; CDR3aa: CASSQDFGRRITEAFF; CDR3nt: TGTGCCAGCAGCCAAGATTTCGGGAGGAGGATCACTGAAGCTTTCTTT
abundance: few; v_gene: TRBV5-1; j_gene: TRBJ2-7; d_gene: TRBD1; CDR3aa: CASSFEPGQIYEQYF; CDR3nt: TGCGCCAGCAGCTTTGAACCGGGACAGATCTACGAGCAGTACTTC
abundance: -; v_gene: TRBV6-4; j_gene: TRBJ2-1; d_gene: -; CDR3aa: CASSEGGGLTKFF; CDR3nt: TGTGCCAGCAGCGAAGGGGGGGGACTAACGAAGTTCTTC
abundance: -; v_gene: TRBV28; j_gene: TRBJ2-5; d_gene: -; CDR3aa: CASSSGQGGRWETQYF; CDR3nt: TGTGCCAGCAGTTCTGGACAGGGAGGGCGGTGGGAGACCCAGTACTTC